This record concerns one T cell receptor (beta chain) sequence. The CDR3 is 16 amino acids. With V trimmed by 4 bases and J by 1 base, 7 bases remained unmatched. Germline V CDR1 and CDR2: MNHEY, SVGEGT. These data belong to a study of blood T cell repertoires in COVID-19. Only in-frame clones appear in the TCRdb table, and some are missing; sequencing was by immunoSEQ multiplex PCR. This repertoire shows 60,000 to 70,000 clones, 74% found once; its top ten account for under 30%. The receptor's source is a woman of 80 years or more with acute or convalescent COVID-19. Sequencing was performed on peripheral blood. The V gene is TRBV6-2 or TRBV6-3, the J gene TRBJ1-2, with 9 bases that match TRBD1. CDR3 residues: CASSSPRGQGNYGYTF. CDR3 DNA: TGTGCCAGCAGTTCACCTCGGGGACAGGGTAACTATGGCTACACCTTC.